These 18 T cell receptor beta chains were all obtained from the same sample, sequenced in a study of read filtering for tumor transcriptome and immune sequencing. Molecular barcoded adaptors covering alpha/delta and beta/gamma chains were used on approximately 400 ng RNA. TCRdb recomputed calls from the reads with MiXCR, one row per CDR3 protein. The table shows 100,000 to 150,000 distinct CDR3 sequences, with about an eighth occurring only once. The sequenced material came from a population of CD138-negative cells sorted from bone marrow. The source of these receptors is a donor at least 40 years old with multiple myeloma.

This clonotype has ten or more counts. This chain uses TRBV7-9 with TRBJ2-7; possibly TRBD2 for D (5 bases). CDR1 and CDR2 from the germline V gene are SEHNR and FQNEAQ (reference sequence). This CDR3 has 13 amino acids. V lost 0 bases, J lost 5 bases, and 8 bases lay in between. The CDR3 here is CASSLALVDEQYF. The CDR3, as DNA: TGTGCCAGCAGCTTAGCACTAGTCGACGAGCAGTACTTC.

In this sample, this clonotype turned up many times. The V call is TRBV19, the J call TRBJ1-5; no clear D. V dropped 0 bases and J dropped 6 bases, with 6 bases sitting between them. There are 13 residues in the CDR3. Germline V gene sequence: CDR1 LNHDA, CDR2 SQIVND (reference sequence). CDR3 nucleotide sequence: TGTGCCAGTAGTATAGATATCAGTCAGCCCCAGCATTTT. Its protein product is CASSIDISQPQHF.

The table lists this clonotype with many counts. The V and J genes are TRBV27 and TRBJ2-6; no reliable D call. V lost 10 bases and J lost 0, with 1 base in between. The V gene's germline CDR1 is MNHEY and CDR2 SMNVEV (reference sequence). The CDR3 is 11 amino acids. The chain's CDR3 is CATSGANVLTF. CDR3 coding DNA: TGTGCCACCTCTGGGGCCAACGTCCTGACTTTC.

J is TRBJ1-5 and V is TRBV7-4; 7 bases agree with TRBD1. The V gene's germline CDR1 is SGHVT and CDR2 SQSDAQ. V was pared by 3 bases and J by 0 bases, with 14 bases of the junction left unmatched. The CDR3 is 19 residues long. This chain's CDR3 is CASSFVGDSLFHSNQPQHF. CDR3 nucleotide sequence: TGTGCCAGCAGCTTTGTCGGGGACAGTTTATTTCATAGCAATCAGCCCCAGCATTTT.

This clonotype was seen ten or more times. The CDR3 spells CASSINDANQPQHF. The CDR3 DNA is TGTGCCAGTAGTATAAACGACGCGAATCAGCCCCAGCATTTT. V gene TRBV19 combines with J gene TRBJ1-5; no reliable D call. The CDR3 is 14 amino acids. Trimming removed 2 bases from V and 4 bases from J, with 9 bases in between. Germline-derived CDR1 and CDR2 are LNHDA and SQIVND (reference sequence).

The table lists this clonotype with many counts. The rearrangement uses TRBV20-1 and TRBJ1-1; D gene ambiguous. The CDR3 runs 13 residues. Germline loops: CDR1 DFQATT, CDR2 SNEGSKA (reference sequence). In DNA, the CDR3 is TGCAGCTCCCTAGGGCTTATGAACACTGAAGCTTTCTTT. It is translated as CSSLGLMNTEAFF.

CDR3 DNA: TGTGCCACCAGTGTGGGGGATTTGCGGCCCCAGCATTTT. Its translation: CATSVGDLRPQHF. This sequence joins TRBV24-1 and TRBJ1-5, with a possible D match to TRBD1 (5 bases). The CDR3 covers 13 residues. V was pared by 5 bases and J by 9 bases, with 13 bases between. The germline V gene encodes CDR1 KGHDR and CDR2 SFDVKD.

The table lists this clonotype with many counts. The rearrangement links TRBV20-1 to TRBJ1-6; D gene uncertain. Germline V gene lookup returns CDR1 DFQATT and CDR2 SNEGSKA (reference sequence). The CDR3 extends over 11 amino acids. Between the trimmed V and J ends, which lost 3 bases and 8 bases, there was a span of 5 bases. CDR3 loop: CSASFDSPLHF. The CDR3, as DNA: TGCAGTGCTAGTTTTGATTCACCCCTCCACTTT.

This clonotype was recorded many times. This chain uses TRBV12-3 or TRBV12-4 with TRBJ1-1; TRBD1 matches 8 bases. The CDR3 sequence is 16 residues long. V lost 6 bases and J lost 2; bases outside the gene matches: 11. The CDR3 loop is CASSPHNGQGNTEAFF. CDR3 nucleotide sequence: TGTGCCAGCAGCCCCCACAACGGACAGGGAAACACTGAAGCTTTCTTT.

This clonotype was recorded a few times. A clone one base away is much larger, so this may be a read error. The J gene is TRBJ2-1, the V gene TRBV9; the match to TRBD2 covers 14 bases. Per germline, CDR1 SGDLS and CDR2 YYNGEE. The V and J ends lost 4 bases and 5 bases, in that order; junction bases with no gene match: 8. This CDR3 is built from 17 residues. CDR3 sequence reads: CASSSGTSGSLDNEQFF. The CDR3 bases are TGTGCCAGCAGCTCTGGGACTAGCGGGAGCCTGGACAATGAGCAGTTCTTC.

This clonotype was found many times. The chain has TRBV29-1 and TRBJ2-1, with D possibly being TRBD1 (6 bases). Trimming cost V 4 bases and J 3 bases, with 10 bases left between them. This CDR3 has 13 amino acids. Germline V gene data show CDR1 as SQVTM and CDR2 as ANQGSEA. The CDR3, as DNA: TGCAGCGTTGCCAGGGGTGACTACAATGAGCAGTTCTTC. It encodes CSVARGDYNEQFF.

On this clonotype itself: A clone one base away is much larger, so this may be a read error. The chain couples TRBV12-3 or TRBV12-4 to TRBJ1-2; D possibly corresponds to TRBD1 (6 bases). CDR3 length: 14 residues. V shed 4 bases and J shed 3 bases, with 12 bases lying between them. In nucleotides, the CDR3 is TGTGCCAGCAGTTCGGGGGCAGAGTACTATGGCTACACCTTC. This encodes CASSSGAEYYGYTF.

This clonotype was counted ten times or more. The genes are TRBV20-1 and TRBJ2-1; D is uncertain. V lost 6 bases and J lost 9, with 9 bases in between. The CDR3 has 10 amino acids. Germline-derived CDR1 and CDR2 are DFQATT and SNEGSKA (reference sequence). CDR3 in DNA: TGCAGTGCCTATCAACGTGAGCAGTTCTTC. Translating it yields CSAYQREQFF.

The rearrangement joins TRBV5-1 to TRBJ2-5; D is undetermined. Germline loops: CDR1 SGHRS, CDR2 YFSETQ. Trimming removed 4 bases from V and 1 base from J, with 17 bases in between. There are 16 residues in the CDR3. The DNA for the CDR3 is TGCGCCAGCAGCGCCCCAGTGTTCGGTCCCCAAGAGACCCAGTACTTC. Amino acids: CASSAPVFGPQETQYF.

This clonotype was found many times. J is TRBJ1-2 and V is TRBV30; D is possibly TRBD1 (6 bases). V lost 3 bases, J lost 7 bases, and 21 bases lay in between. Per germline, CDR1 GTSNPN and CDR2 SVGIG (reference sequence). CDR3 size: 15 residues. The CDR3 loop is CAWRIVAGAEAGYTF. CDR3 nucleotides: TGTGCCTGGAGAATCGTCGCAGGGGCAGAAGCTGGCTACACCTTC.

This clonotype appeared many times. The chain couples TRBV6-6 to TRBJ2-7; TRBD1 aligns across 8 bases. The V segment lost 8 bases and the J segment 7 bases; nucleotides outside the gene matches: 16. This CDR3 comprises 15 residues. CDR1 MNHNY and CDR2 SVGAGI come from the germline V gene (reference sequence). The CDR3 DNA sequence: TGTGCCAGCGAGGACTCTGGACAGGGACCTCCTGAGCAGTACTTC. Translation gives CASEDSGQGPPEQYF.

In its sample, this clonotype was seen many times. V usage is TRBV28 and J usage is TRBJ2-1; 9 nucleotides align to TRBD2. Germline CDR1 reads MDHEN; CDR2 reads SYDVKM. The CDR3 is made up of 15 amino acids. With V trimmed by 6 bases and J by 8 bases, 11 bases remained unmatched. CDR3 protein: CASSLSLAGLYEQFF. DNA of the CDR3: TGTGCCAGCAGCCTGTCTCTAGCGGGACTATATGAGCAGTTCTTC.

Ten or more counts support this clonotype. V usage is TRBV20-1 and J usage is TRBJ2-2; 11 positions agree with TRBD2. The CDR3 extends over 14 amino acids. CDR1 and CDR2 from the germline V gene are DFQATT and SNEGSKA (reference sequence). The ends lost 3 bases at V and 4 bases at J; junction bases unmatched: 1. CDR3 residues: CSASSGRATGELFF. For the CDR3, the DNA is TGCAGTGCTAGTAGCGGGAGGGCCACCGGGGAGCTGTTTTTT.